These 22 T cell receptor beta chains originate from one sample sequenced in a study of blood T cells in healthy people across ages. Alongside a J-beta primer mix, a sample-barcoded 5' primer served in a second PCR lasting about 7 to 11 cycles. TCRdb redid the calling of the 5' RACE reads with MiXCR, one entry per CDR3 protein. The table records about 800,000 distinct CDR3 sequences, approximately 25% of them present only once. The sample was also reused in another study, on T cells of mothers and their children.

Input material: blood. These TCRs come from a boy aged 5 to 17 in good health.

This clonotype was seen only a few times. The chain uses TRBV24-1 and TRBJ2-1, with 11 bases identical to TRBD1. The CDR3 spans 14 residues. The ends lost 10 bases at V and 6 bases at J; junction bases unmatched: 7. CDR1 is KGHDR, CDR2 SFDVKD, per germline. The CDR3 DNA reads TGTGCCACATCCGGGACAGGGGGGCTCAATGAGCAGTTCTTC. As protein: CATSGTGGLNEQFF.

The CDR3 is CASRWGTSLSTQYF. The CDR3 region has the DNA TGTGCCAGCAGGTGGGGGACTAGTTTGAGTACGCAGTATTTT. The chain recombines TRBV2 with TRBJ2-3, with 8 bases that match TRBD2. This CDR3 has 14 residues. CDR1 is SNHLY and CDR2 is FYNNEI in the germline V gene. Losses at the gene ends were 6 bases for V and 8 bases for J; bases not matched to a gene: 10.

The genes are TRBV7-9 and TRBJ2-1, with a weak D call TRBD1 (6 bases). Germline V gives CDR1 SEHNR, CDR2 FQNEAQ (reference sequence). The CDR3 length is 16 residues. V gave up 5 bases and J gave up 2 bases, with 16 bases separating them. The CDR3, as DNA: TGTGCCAGCAGCGCAAGAGGGGGTTCTACCTACAATGAGCAGTTCTTC. It specifies CASSARGGSTYNEQFF.

V is TRBV4-1 and J is TRBJ2-7; TRBD2 matches 11 bases. Germline V gives CDR1 MGHRA, CDR2 YSYEKL. V lost 4 bases and J lost 6; bases outside the gene matches: 14. The CDR3 spans 17 residues. The CDR3 DNA is TGCGCCAGCAGCCCTACTAGCGGGAGAGGTTGGGGGGGCGAGCAGTACTTC. Its translation is CASSPTSGRGWGGEQYF.

This clonotype was observed a few times. V gene TRBV14 combines with J gene TRBJ2-3; 10 positions match TRBD1. CDR3 size: 16 residues. Looked up from germline, CDR1 is SGHDN and CDR2 is FVKESK. The J segment lost 6 bases and the V segment lost 0 bases, leaving 6 bases of the junction unmatched. The CDR3 loop is CASSQETGTGVDTQYF. CDR3 DNA: TGTGCCAGCAGCCAAGAAACCGGGACAGGGGTCGATACGCAGTATTTT.

Only a few counts were recorded for this clonotype. The chain couples TRBV5-6 to TRBJ2-7; TRBD1 aligns across 9 bases. CDR3 size: 15 residues. J was trimmed by 6 bases and V by 0 bases; bases with no gene match: 7. Per germline, CDR1 SGHDT and CDR2 YYEEEE. This chain's CDR3 is CASSLVGQGWSEQYF. The CDR3 nucleotides are TGTGCCAGCAGCTTGGTGGGACAGGGATGGAGCGAGCAGTACTTC.

This clonotype showed up just a few times. This chain uses TRBV7-9 with TRBJ1-1; D remains ambiguous. Germline V CDR1 and CDR2: SEHNR, FQNEAQ (reference sequence). The CDR3 is made up of 13 amino acids. Trimming stripped 7 bases from V and 3 bases from J, with 12 bases between. The CDR3 nucleotides read TGTGCCAGCAAAAGCGGCTTCGACACTGAAGCTTTCTTT. Translated: CASKSGFDTEAFF.

J is TRBJ2-3 and V is TRBV20-1; D is ambiguous. V shed 2 bases and J shed 5 bases, with 17 bases lying between them. This CDR3 is 15 amino acids long. CDR1 is DFQATT, CDR2 SNEGSKA, per germline (reference sequence). For the CDR3, the DNA is TGCAGTGCTAGATCGGCCAGCGCCAAGGGAGATACGCAGTATTTT. Its translation: CSARSASAKGDTQYF.

The rearrangement uses TRBV30 and TRBJ2-3, with D unresolved. Germline loops: CDR1 GTSNPN, CDR2 SVGIG (reference sequence). The V end lost 2 bases, the J end lost 2 bases, and 5 bases lay between the germline ends. This CDR3 is built from 12 residues. DNA of the CDR3: TGTGCCTGGAGTTCGAACACAGATACGCAGTATTTT. This sequence encodes CAWSSNTDTQYF.

The chain recombines TRBV4-1 with TRBJ2-1; weak D call: TRBD2 (6 bases). Germline V lookup: CDR1 MGHRA, CDR2 YSYEKL. The CDR3 length is 15 residues. V was pared by 1 base and J by 3 bases, with 10 bases between. The CDR3 sequence is CASSQVASVYNEQFF. As DNA, the CDR3 is TGCGCCAGCAGCCAAGTTGCTAGCGTCTACAATGAGCAGTTCTTC.

This clonotype was observed a few times. This sequence joins TRBV6-6 and TRBJ1-6; 10 bases match TRBD1. The V gene end was trimmed by 2 bases and the J gene end by 8 bases; junction bases not matched to a gene: 9. The CDR3 totals 17 residues. CDR1 is MNHNY and CDR2 is SVGAGI in the germline V gene (reference sequence). CDR3 residues: CASSYHITGQGDSPLHF. In DNA form, the CDR3 reads TGTGCCAGCAGTTACCACATAACCGGACAGGGGGATTCACCCCTCCACTTT.

The chain uses TRBV20-1 and TRBJ2-5; 7 bases map to TRBD2. The J call may be mistaken, given a closer DNA end match to TRBJ2-1. The CDR3 sequence is 14 residues long. CDR1 DFQATT and CDR2 SNEGSKA come from the germline V gene (reference sequence). For the CDR3, the DNA is TGCAGTGCTCCTAGACTAGCTTTGGACAATGAGCAGTTCTTC. Translated, it gives CSAPRLALDNEQFF.

CDR3 nucleotide sequence: TGTGCCAGCAGCCGGGGGGGAGGCGAGCAGTACTTC. As protein: CASSRGGGEQYF. V usage is TRBV16 and J usage is TRBJ2-7; 7 bases align to TRBD2. The CDR3 runs to 12 residues. Germline loops: CDR1 KGHSY, CDR2 FQNENV. The J segment lost 6 bases and the V segment lost 4 bases, leaving 3 bases of the junction unmatched.

The chain employs TRBV18 and TRBJ1-5; D possibly corresponds to TRBD1 (5 bases). V gave up 2 bases and J gave up 2 bases, with 10 bases separating them. The CDR3 is 15 amino acids. Germline values: CDR1 KGHSH, CDR2 LQKENI. The CDR3 loop is CASSPWGGGNQPQHF. The CDR3 DNA reads TGTGCCAGCTCACCATGGGGGGGGGGCAATCAGCCCCAGCATTTT. Complete variable domain (other parts from reference TRBV18 and TRBJ1-5): NAGVMQNPRHLVRRRGQEARLRCSPMKGHSHVYWYRQLPEEGLKFMVYLQKENIIDESGMPKERFSAEFPKEGPSILRIQQVVRGDSAAYFCASSPWGGGNQPQHFGDGTRLSIL.

The V and J genes are TRBV20-1 and TRBJ1-2, with TRBD1 matching over 9 bases. V trimming: 0 bases; J trimming: 8 bases; junction bases outside the gene matches: 13. Per the germline V gene, CDR1 is DFQATT and CDR2 is SNEGSKA (reference sequence). CDR3 length: 16 amino acids. In nucleotides, the CDR3 is TGCAGTGCTAGAGATACGGGGACAGGGATAATCGGAGGCTACACCTTC. Residues: CSARDTGTGIIGGYTF.

The rearrangement links TRBV6-6 to TRBJ1-2; weak D call: TRBD1 (5 bases). CDR1 and CDR2 (germline): MNHNY, SVGAGI (reference sequence). The CDR3 loop spans 12 amino acids. The ends were cut back, 7 bases at V and 4 bases at J, with 10 bases in the middle. CDR3 sequence: CASTGTLYGYTF. The CDR3 nucleotides are TGTGCCAGCACCGGGACCCTCTATGGCTACACCTTC.

In its sample, this clonotype was seen a few times. The junction does not match germline at one end; this may be a read error. V is TRBV11-1 and J is TRBJ1-1; D not resolved. This CDR3 is 13 amino acids long. Per germline, CDR1 SGHAT and CDR2 FQDESV (reference sequence). CDR3 residues: CASRLGENTEAFF. CDR3 in DNA: TGTGCCAGCAGGTTAGGCGAGAACACTGAAGCTTTCTTT.

This clonotype came up a few times. The chain has TRBV19 and TRBJ1-4; D is possibly TRBD1 (5 bases). Per germline, CDR1 LNHDA and CDR2 SQIVND (reference sequence). CDR3 size: 13 residues. The ends were cut back, 7 bases at V and 5 bases at J, with 11 bases in the middle. This CDR3 reads CASNDRKNEKLFF. CDR3 nucleotide sequence: TGTGCCAGTAACGACAGAAAAAATGAAAAACTGTTTTTT.

The gene calls are TRBV7-2 and TRBJ2-5; D gene unclear. Trimming pared 1 base from V and 4 bases from J, leaving 22 bases between. CDR3 length: 18 amino acids. Germline loops: CDR1 SGHTA, CDR2 FQGNSA. The CDR3 DNA reads as TGTGCCAGCAGCTTAGTACGGGCAGGTTCAAGAGTTAGAGAGACCCAGTACTTC. Protein product: CASSLVRAGSRVRETQYF.

The table lists this clonotype with a few counts. V usage is TRBV9 and J usage is TRBJ2-2; 7 positions match TRBD2. The CDR3 is 16 residues long. The trim removed 0 bases at V and 2 bases at J, leaving 4 bases unmatched. Germline V gene sequence: CDR1 SGDLS, CDR2 YYNGEE. The CDR3: CASSVGGLTNTGELFF. The DNA for the CDR3 is TGTGCCAGCAGCGTAGGGGGACTAACAAACACCGGGGAGCTGTTTTTT.

V is TRBV19 and J is TRBJ1-5; TRBD1 agrees at 8 bases. The CDR3 loop spans 14 amino acids. Losses at the gene ends were 5 bases for V and 7 bases for J; bases not matched to a gene: 7. Germline assignment: CDR1 LNHDA and CDR2 SQIVND (reference sequence). CDR3 protein: CASSALGQEQPQHF. Here the CDR3 DNA reads TGTGCCAGTAGTGCTCTGGGACAGGAGCAGCCCCAGCATTTT.

This chain connects TRBV27 to TRBJ2-3; D perhaps matches TRBD2 (6 bases). Trimming took 3 bases from V and 6 from J, leaving 13 bases between them. Germline-derived CDR1 and CDR2 are MNHEY and SMNVEV (reference sequence). This CDR3 contains 14 residues. CDR3 nucleotides: TGTGCCAGCAGTTTGCTGGGGAGGCTTGATACGCAGTATTTT. Its translation is CASSLLGRLDTQYF.